The 10 T cell receptor beta chains presented below share a single source sample, sequenced in a study of control samples from healthy donors and cancer patients (dated by TCRdb to about 2020). Receptor libraries were prepared by the immunoSEQ multiplex PCR assay. In TCRdb, the immuneACCESS table is reduced to in-frame sequences with V and J assigned. These tables do not hold every clone; where another copy was compared, an unresolved V gene accounts for under half, and the others remain unexplained. The sample table contains roughly 49,000 clones; only one count was recorded for about 88% of them. About 39% of the sample is held by the ten biggest clonotypes. Sample: PBMCs. Source of these receptors: a man between 50 and 59 years old with head and neck cancer.

V is TRBV10-3 and J is TRBJ1-1, with 9 bases identical to TRBD1. The junction had 4 bases not matched to a gene; V was cut back by 3 bases and J by 11 bases. Germline CDR1 and CDR2: ENHRY and SYGVKD. This CDR3 has 12 residues. CDR3 nucleotides: TGTGCCATCAGTGAATGGGACAGGGTCGCTTTCTTT. Protein product: CAISEWDRVAFF.

This chain uses TRBV6-6 with TRBJ1-4; perhaps TRBD1 as D (6 bases). Trimming pared 10 bases from V and 3 bases from J, leaving 15 bases between. The CDR3 totals 14 residues. Germline V CDR1 and CDR2: MNHNY, SVGAGI (reference sequence). The CDR3 spells CATAKTGSNEKLFF. The CDR3 DNA follows: TGTGCCACCGCTAAGACAGGCTCTAATGAAAAACTGTTTTTT.

The chain combines TRBV28 with TRBJ2-7; TRBD2 matches at 13 bases. The CDR3 is 15 amino acids. V was pared by 6 bases and J by 5 bases, with 7 bases of the junction left unmatched. Germline CDR1 reads MDHEN; CDR2 reads SYDVKM. Here the CDR3 reads CASRPGLAGVHEQYF. DNA of the CDR3: TGTGCCAGCAGACCCGGACTAGCGGGAGTCCACGAGCAGTACTTC.

V and J are TRBV19 and TRBJ2-5, with TRBD2 matching over 9 bases. The V gene's germline CDR1 is LNHDA and CDR2 SQIVND (reference sequence). V gave up 3 bases and J gave up 3 bases; unmatched junction bases: 14. CDR3 size: 18 residues. The CDR3 sequence: CASSMYHSGGQRKETQYF. DNA for the CDR3: TGTGCCAGTAGTATGTATCATAGCGGGGGACAACGGAAAGAGACCCAGTACTTC.

This chain uses TRBV6-1 with TRBJ2-7; a weak D match, TRBD1 (6 bases). CDR1 is MNHNS, CDR2 SASEGT, per germline. V lost 2 bases to trimming and J lost 5 bases, with 10 bases between them. The CDR3 spans 13 residues. The CDR3 DNA sequence: TGTGCCAGCAGTGAAATCAGGGGCAACGAGCAGTACTTC. Its protein is CASSEIRGNEQYF.

The chain uses TRBV21-1 and TRBJ1-5. TRBV21-1 is labeled a pseudogene. CDR3 length: 19 residues. This CDR3 reads CASSKPRGGPKFCDQPQHF. For the CDR3, the DNA is TGTGCCAGCAGCAAACCCCGGGGGGGGCCAAAATTCTGCGATCAGCCCCAGCATTTT.

V gene TRBV12-5 combines with J gene TRBJ2-7; 7 positions agree with TRBD1. CDR1 LGHNT and CDR2 FRNRAP come from the germline V gene. The J segment lost 2 bases and the V segment lost 6 bases, leaving 10 bases of the junction unmatched. The CDR3 covers 15 residues. CDR3 nucleotides: TGTGCTAGTGGAGACACCGGGACAGAGACCTACGAGCAGTACTTC. Encoded protein: CASGDTGTETYEQYF.

The V gene is TRBV18, the J gene TRBJ1-6, with a tentative D call TRBD1 (6 bases). The V gene's germline CDR1 is KGHSH and CDR2 LQKENI. The CDR3 is made up of 17 amino acids. Trimming shortened V by 6 bases and J by 11 bases, and 26 bases separated the two germline ends. The CDR3 protein is CASSTNPVPQNRAPLHF. The DNA for the CDR3 is TGTGCCAGCTCTACAAACCCAGTTCCCCAAAACAGGGCACCCCTCCACTTT.

This chain joins TRBV5-4 and TRBJ1-6, with 9 bases identical to TRBD1. Germline-derived CDR1 and CDR2 are SGHNT and YYREEE (reference sequence). The CDR3 length is 15 residues. J lost 8 bases, V lost 3 bases, and 6 bases had no gene match. CDR3 coding DNA: TGTGCCAGCAGCTCCTCCGGGACAGGGTATTCACCCCTCCACTTT. It encodes CASSSSGTGYSPLHF.

This chain uses TRBV5-1 with TRBJ1-1, with 7 positions matching TRBD1. This CDR3 is built from 15 residues. Trimming at V came to 1 base and at J to 2 bases, leaving 5 bases not matched to a gene. The germline V gene has CDR1 SGHRS and CDR2 YFSETQ. The CDR3 DNA follows: TGCGCCAGCAGCTTGAGACAGGGCCTTAACACTGAAGCTTTCTTT. Translating gives CASSLRQGLNTEAFF.